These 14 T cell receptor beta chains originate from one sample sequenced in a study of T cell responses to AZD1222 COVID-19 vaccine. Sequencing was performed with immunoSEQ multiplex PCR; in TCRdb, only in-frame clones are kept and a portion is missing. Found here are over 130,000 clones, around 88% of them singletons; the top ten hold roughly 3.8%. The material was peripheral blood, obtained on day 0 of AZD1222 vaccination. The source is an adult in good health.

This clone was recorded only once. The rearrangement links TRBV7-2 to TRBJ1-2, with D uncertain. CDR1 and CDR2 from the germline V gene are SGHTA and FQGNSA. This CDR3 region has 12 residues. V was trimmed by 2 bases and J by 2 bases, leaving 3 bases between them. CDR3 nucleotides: TGTGCCAGCAGCTTATTCAACTATGGCTACACCTTC. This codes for CASSLFNYGYTF.

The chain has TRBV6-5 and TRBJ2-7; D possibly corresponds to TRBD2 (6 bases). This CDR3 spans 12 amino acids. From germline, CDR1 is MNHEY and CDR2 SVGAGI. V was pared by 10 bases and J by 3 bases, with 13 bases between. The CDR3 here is CATLASLYEQYF. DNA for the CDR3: TGTGCCACCCTAGCGTCCCTCTACGAGCAGTACTTC.

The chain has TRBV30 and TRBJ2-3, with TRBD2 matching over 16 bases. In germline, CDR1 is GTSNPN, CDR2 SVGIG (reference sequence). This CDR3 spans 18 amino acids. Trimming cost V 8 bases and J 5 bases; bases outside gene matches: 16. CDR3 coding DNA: TGTGCCCTTAGCTCGTTGGGACTAGCGGGAGGGCCGGTAGATACGCAGTATTTT. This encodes CALSSLGLAGGPVDTQYF.

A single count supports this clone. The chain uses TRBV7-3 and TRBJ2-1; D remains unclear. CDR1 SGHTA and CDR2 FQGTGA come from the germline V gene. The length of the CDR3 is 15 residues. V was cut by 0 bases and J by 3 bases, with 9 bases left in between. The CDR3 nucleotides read TGTGCCAGCAGCTTAACTCCCACGGTCTACAATGAGCAGTTCTTC. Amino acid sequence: CASSLTPTVYNEQFF.

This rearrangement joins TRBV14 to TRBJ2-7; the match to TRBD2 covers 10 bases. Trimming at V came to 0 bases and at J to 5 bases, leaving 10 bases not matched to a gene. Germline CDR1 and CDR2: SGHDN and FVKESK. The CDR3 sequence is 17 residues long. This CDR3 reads CASSQERLAGVSNEQYF. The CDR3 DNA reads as TGTGCCAGCAGCCAAGAGCGTCTAGCGGGAGTTAGTAACGAGCAGTACTTC.

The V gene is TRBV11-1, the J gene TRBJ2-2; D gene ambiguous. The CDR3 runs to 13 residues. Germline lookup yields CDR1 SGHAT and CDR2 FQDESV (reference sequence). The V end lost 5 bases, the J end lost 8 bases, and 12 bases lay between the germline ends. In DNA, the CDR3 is TGTGCCAGCAGCCGGCTGACGTCGGGGGAGCTGTTTTTT. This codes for CASSRLTSGELFF.

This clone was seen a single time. The CDR3 coding sequence is TGTGCCGTCCAGGGGAACACTGAAGCTTTCTTT. Its protein is CAVQGNTEAFF. This chain uses TRBV10-3 with TRBJ1-1, with D possibly matching TRBD1 (5 bases). The CDR3 has 11 amino acids. Between the trimmed V and J ends, which lost 11 bases and 1 base, there was a span of 8 bases. The germline CDR1 and CDR2 sequences are ENHRY and SYGVKD.

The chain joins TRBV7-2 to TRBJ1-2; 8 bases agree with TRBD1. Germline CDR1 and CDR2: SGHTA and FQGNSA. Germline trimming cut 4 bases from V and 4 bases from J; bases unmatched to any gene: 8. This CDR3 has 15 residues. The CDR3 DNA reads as TGTGCCAGCAGCTCCGGACAGGGAAGGATCTATGGCTACACCTTC. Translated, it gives CASSSGQGRIYGYTF.

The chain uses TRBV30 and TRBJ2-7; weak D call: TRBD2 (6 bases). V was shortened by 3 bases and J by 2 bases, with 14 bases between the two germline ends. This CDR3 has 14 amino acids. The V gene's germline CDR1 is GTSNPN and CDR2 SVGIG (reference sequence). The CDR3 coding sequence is TGTGCCTGGAGGGGGCTTGGGGGGACCTACGAGCAGTACTTC. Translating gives CAWRGLGGTYEQYF.

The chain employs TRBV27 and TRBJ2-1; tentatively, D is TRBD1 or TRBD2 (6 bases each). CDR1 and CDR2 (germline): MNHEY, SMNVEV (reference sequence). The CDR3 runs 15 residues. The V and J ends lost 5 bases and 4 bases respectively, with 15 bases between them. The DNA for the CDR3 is TGTGCCAGCAGTGACAGCGGAGGGGGTTACAATGAGCAGTTCTTC. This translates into CASSDSGGGYNEQFF.

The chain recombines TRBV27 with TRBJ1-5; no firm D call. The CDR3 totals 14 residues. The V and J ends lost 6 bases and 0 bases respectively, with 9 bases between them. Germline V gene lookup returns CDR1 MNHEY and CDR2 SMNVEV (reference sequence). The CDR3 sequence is CASRPVDSNQPQHF. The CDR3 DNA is TGTGCCAGCAGACCAGTAGATAGCAATCAGCCCCAGCATTTT.

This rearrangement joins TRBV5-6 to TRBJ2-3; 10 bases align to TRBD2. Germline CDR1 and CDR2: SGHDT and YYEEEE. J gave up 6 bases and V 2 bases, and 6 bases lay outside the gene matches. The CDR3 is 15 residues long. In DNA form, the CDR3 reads TGTGCCAGCAGCTTTATAGCGGGGGGCCCGGATACGCAGTATTTT. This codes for CASSFIAGGPDTQYF.

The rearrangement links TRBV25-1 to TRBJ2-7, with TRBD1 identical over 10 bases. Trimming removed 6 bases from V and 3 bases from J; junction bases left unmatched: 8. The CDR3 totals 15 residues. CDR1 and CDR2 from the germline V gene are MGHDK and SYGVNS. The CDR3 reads CASSLGQGSFYEQYF. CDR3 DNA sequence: TGTGCCAGCAGCCTGGGACAGGGGAGTTTCTACGAGCAGTACTTC.

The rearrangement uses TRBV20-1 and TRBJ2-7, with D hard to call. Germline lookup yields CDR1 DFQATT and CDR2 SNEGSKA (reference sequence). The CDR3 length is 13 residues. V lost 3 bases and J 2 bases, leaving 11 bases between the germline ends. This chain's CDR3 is CSASRQAAYEQYF. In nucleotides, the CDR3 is TGCAGTGCTAGTAGGCAGGCCGCCTACGAGCAGTACTTC.